A single sample gave rise to the 11 T cell receptor beta chains below, sequenced in a study of blood T cell repertoires in COVID-19. The repertoire was sequenced with immunoSEQ multiplex PCR; TCRdb's copy has only in-frame clones and lacks some. The sample includes hundreds of thousands of clones, just over 85% seen only once; the top ten take approximately 1.4%. The sequenced sample consisted of peripheral blood. The source is a man older than 75 with acute or convalescent COVID-19.

This clone was seen only a few times. The chain combines TRBV7-8 with TRBJ1-6; 8 nucleotides align to TRBD1. The CDR3 loop spans 14 amino acids. V was clipped by 5 bases and J by 10 bases; unmatched bases: 7. Germline V gene lookup returns CDR1 SGHVS and CDR2 FQNEAQ. The CDR3 bases are TGTGCCAGCAGCCCGGACAGGGCAAGGTCACCCCTCCACTTT. Protein product: CASSPDRARSPLHF.

V and J are TRBV27 and TRBJ2-1; 8 nucleotides agree with TRBD1. Trimming cost V 4 bases and J 3 bases; bases outside gene matches: 11. The germline gives CDR1 MNHEY, CDR2 SMNVEV (reference sequence). This CDR3 comprises 17 residues. The CDR3 loop reads CASSSSTGTGNYNEQFF. In DNA, the CDR3 is TGTGCCAGCAGTTCTTCTACCGGGACAGGTAACTACAATGAGCAGTTCTTC.

With respect to this clone: The sample has other DNA sequences that encode this CDR3 too. The chain is built from TRBV7-3 and TRBJ1-1; D unclear. The CDR3 contains 13 residues. Germline V gene sequence: CDR1 SGHTA, CDR2 FQGTGA. Trimming stripped 3 bases from V and 2 bases from J, with 7 bases between. This CDR3 reads CASSLGANTEAFF. CDR3 bases: TGTGCCAGCAGCTTGGGAGCCAACACTGAAGCTTTCTTT.

CDR3 amino acids: CASSFTGMNYGYTF. DNA of the CDR3: TGTGCCAGCAGCTTTACAGGGATGAACTATGGCTACACCTTC. The chain has TRBV5-6 and TRBJ1-2; weak D call: TRBD1 (6 bases). CDR3 length: 14 residues. Germline loops: CDR1 SGHDT, CDR2 YYEEEE. V dropped 2 bases and J dropped 2 bases, with 10 bases sitting between them.

The V call is TRBV7-9, the J call TRBJ2-7; TRBD1 matches at 11 bases. CDR1 is SEHNR, CDR2 FQNEAQ, per germline (reference sequence). The CDR3 consists of 16 residues. With 1 base clipped from V and 6 bases from J, the junction kept 8 bases outside the gene matches. In DNA, the CDR3 is TGTGCCAGCAGCTTAGGCGCCGGGACAGGGGGAGGCGAGCAGTACTTC. It yields the protein CASSLGAGTGGGEQYF.

The genes are TRBV7-8 and TRBJ1-1; D is unclear. V lost 2 bases, J lost 7 bases, and 11 bases lay in between. There are 13 residues in the CDR3. Germline-derived CDR1 and CDR2 are SGHVS and FQNEAQ. The CDR3 DNA is TGTGCCAGCAGCTTAAGCTGGGAGGGTGAAGCTTTCTTT. Its translation: CASSLSWEGEAFF.

The chain carries TRBV6-6 and TRBJ1-6; the D gene is possibly TRBD1 (6 bases). The V end was cut by 6 bases, the J end by 9 bases, with 15 bases between. Germline lookup yields CDR1 MNHNY and CDR2 SVGAGI (reference sequence). CDR3 size: 14 residues. CDR3 sequence: CASSDPKQGSPLHF. Written as DNA, the CDR3 is TGTGCCAGCAGCGACCCAAAACAGGGTTCACCCCTCCACTTT.

This chain uses TRBV19 with TRBJ2-5; 9 nucleotides match TRBD1. CDR1 LNHDA and CDR2 SQIVND come from the germline V gene (reference sequence). The CDR3 totals 16 residues. J gave up 5 bases and V 3 bases, and 10 bases lay outside the gene matches. CDR3 DNA: TGTGCCAGTAGTATCCCCTCTACAGGGGGCAAGGAGACCCAGTACTTC. Its translation: CASSIPSTGGKETQYF. Variable domain in full (rest from reference TRBV19 and TRBJ2-5): DGGITQSPKYLFRKEGQNVTLSCEQNLNHDAMYWYRQDPGQGLRLIYYSQIVNDFQKGDIAEGYSVSREKKESFPLTVTSAQKNPTAFYLCASSIPSTGGKETQYFGPGTRLLVL.

This rearrangement joins TRBV6-2 or TRBV6-3 to TRBJ1-5; perhaps TRBD1 as D (5 bases). The germline CDR1 and CDR2 sequences are MNHEY and SVGEGT. Trimming cost V 4 bases and J 3 bases, with 13 bases left between them. The CDR3 has 15 residues. CDR3 sequence reads: CASSSGGGINQPQHF. Here the CDR3 DNA reads TGTGCCAGCAGTTCCGGGGGGGGGATCAATCAGCCCCAGCATTTT.

A remark on this clone: The sample holds other DNA sequences that translate to the same CDR3. The chain joins TRBV7-2 to TRBJ1-5; perhaps TRBD1 as D (5 bases). This CDR3 spans 13 amino acids. Deletions cut 4 bases from V and 2 bases from J, with 6 bases between. Germline values: CDR1 SGHTA, CDR2 FQGNSA. CDR3 amino acids: CASSSQGNQPQHF. The CDR3 DNA reads as TGTGCCAGCAGCTCACAGGGCAATCAGCCCCAGCATTTT.

The V call is TRBV11-1, the J call TRBJ1-2, with no clear D. The CDR3 has 15 amino acids. Trimming left V 4 bases short and J 8 bases short, with 20 bases between. Germline loops: CDR1 SGHAT, CDR2 FQDESV (reference sequence). The CDR3, as DNA: TGTGCCAGCAGCTCCCCACAAGGTCCAGCGAGAGGCTACACCTTC. Residues: CASSSPQGPARGYTF.